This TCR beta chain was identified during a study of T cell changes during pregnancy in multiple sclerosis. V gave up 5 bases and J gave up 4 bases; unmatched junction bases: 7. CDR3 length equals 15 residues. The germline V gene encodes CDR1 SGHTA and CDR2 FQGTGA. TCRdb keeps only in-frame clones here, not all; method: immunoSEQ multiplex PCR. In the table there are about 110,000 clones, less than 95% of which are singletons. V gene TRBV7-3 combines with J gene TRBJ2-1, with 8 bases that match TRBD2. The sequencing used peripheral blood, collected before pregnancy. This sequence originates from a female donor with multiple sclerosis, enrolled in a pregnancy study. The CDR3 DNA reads TGTGCCAGCAGCCGAACTAGCGGCGCTTACAATGAGCAGTTCTTC. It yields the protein CASSRTSGAYNEQFF. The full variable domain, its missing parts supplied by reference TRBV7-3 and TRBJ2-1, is GAGVSQTPSNKVTEKGKYVELRCDPISGHTALYWYRQSLGQGPEFLIYFQGTGAADDSGLPNDRFFAVRPEGSVSTLKIQRTERGDSAVYLCASSRTSGAYNEQFFGPGTRLTVL.